The 9 T cell receptor beta chains reported below all come from one sample, sequenced in a study of cytomegalovirus exposure and HLA in healthy donors. PCR used 60 Vbeta primers and 13 Jbeta primers. The protocol was immunoSEQ multiplex PCR, while the TCRdb copy is restricted to in-frame clones and leaves out a portion. The sample lists 37,000 or so clones, roughly 81% occurring once. The specimen was PBMCs. All receptors come from a woman aged 35 to 49 in good health and CMV-seronegative.

The chain is built from TRBV6-6 and TRBJ2-3, with 7 bases lining up with TRBD2. The CDR3 has 14 residues. J gave up 5 bases and V 6 bases, and 8 bases lay outside the gene matches. Germline loops: CDR1 MNHNY, CDR2 SVGAGI (reference sequence). Here the CDR3 reads CASSSLGGIDTQYF. The CDR3 DNA follows: TGTGCCAGCAGCTCCCTGGGAGGGATAGATACGCAGTATTTT.

The genes are TRBV5-1 and TRBJ2-5; D call uncertain. Germline CDR1 is SGHRS and CDR2 is YFSETQ. Trimming took 5 bases from V and 7 from J, leaving 12 bases between them. The CDR3 is made up of 12 amino acids. The CDR3, as DNA: TGCGCCAGCAGTCAAGAGGATGGGACCCAGTACTTC. The encoded protein is CASSQEDGTQYF.

Here the CDR3 reads CASSQGDRVQETQYF. The CDR3 bases are TGTGCCAGCAGCCAAGGAGACAGGGTCCAAGAGACCCAGTACTTC. The chain joins TRBV4-2 to TRBJ2-5, with TRBD1 matching 7 bases. Germline V lookup: CDR1 LGHNA, CDR2 YNFKEQ. Unmatched junction bases numbered 3, after V lost 1 base and J lost 1 base. This CDR3 has 15 residues.

The DNA for the CDR3 is TGTGCCAGCAGTGAAGACGAGGGGGCGCGGGACATTCAGTACTTC. This codes for CASSEDEGARDIQYF. This chain joins TRBV2 and TRBJ2-4; 7 nucleotides match TRBD1. The ends lost 1 base at V and 8 bases at J; junction bases unmatched: 8. This CDR3 spans 15 amino acids. Per germline, CDR1 SNHLY and CDR2 FYNNEI.

The chain links TRBV6-5 to TRBJ1-3; 7 bases map to TRBD1. Germline V gene lookup returns CDR1 MNHEY and CDR2 SVGAGI. V shed 8 bases, J shed 2 bases, and the junction held 6 bases outside the gene matches. The CDR3 consists of 14 residues. The CDR3 loop is CASHTGAAGNTIYF. The CDR3 coding sequence is TGTGCCAGCCATACAGGGGCGGCTGGAAACACCATATATTTT.

The chain is built from TRBV5-1 and TRBJ2-2, with D maybe TRBD1 (5 bases). The CDR3 contains 13 residues. Germline V gene sequence: CDR1 SGHRS, CDR2 YFSETQ. Trimming shortened V by 4 bases and J by 7 bases, and 11 bases separated the two germline ends. The CDR3 is CASSQQGIGELFF. The CDR3 DNA is TGCGCCAGCAGCCAGCAGGGTATCGGGGAGCTGTTTTTT.

The V and J genes are TRBV25-1 and TRBJ1-2, with TRBD1 identical over 8 bases. Germline V gene data show CDR1 as MGHDK and CDR2 as SYGVNS. With V trimmed by 3 bases and J by 8 bases, 11 bases remained unmatched. The CDR3 sequence is 15 residues long. The CDR3 sequence: CASSDNRGYSSGYTF. The CDR3 DNA sequence: TGTGCCAGCAGTGATAACAGGGGGTACTCGAGCGGCTACACCTTC.

V usage is TRBV4-1 and J usage is TRBJ1-3, with 10 bases that match TRBD1. V shed 4 bases, J shed 1 base, and the junction held 4 bases outside the gene matches. The germline V gene encodes CDR1 MGHRA and CDR2 YSYEKL. The CDR3 covers 16 residues. For the CDR3, the DNA is TGCGCCAGCAGCCCCCGGGACAGGGGATCTGGAAACACCATATATTTT. Its translation: CASSPRDRGSGNTIYF.

The chain is built from TRBV6-5 and TRBJ2-5; the D gene is possibly TRBD1 (6 bases). Judging by the DNA end, TRBJ2-7 fits better; the J call may be wrong. From germline, CDR1 is MNHEY and CDR2 SVGAGI. The CDR3 runs 15 residues. CDR3 DNA: TGTGCCAGCAGTTACGGGCAGGGGCCGGCCAACGAGCAGTACTTC. Translation gives CASSYGQGPANEQYF.